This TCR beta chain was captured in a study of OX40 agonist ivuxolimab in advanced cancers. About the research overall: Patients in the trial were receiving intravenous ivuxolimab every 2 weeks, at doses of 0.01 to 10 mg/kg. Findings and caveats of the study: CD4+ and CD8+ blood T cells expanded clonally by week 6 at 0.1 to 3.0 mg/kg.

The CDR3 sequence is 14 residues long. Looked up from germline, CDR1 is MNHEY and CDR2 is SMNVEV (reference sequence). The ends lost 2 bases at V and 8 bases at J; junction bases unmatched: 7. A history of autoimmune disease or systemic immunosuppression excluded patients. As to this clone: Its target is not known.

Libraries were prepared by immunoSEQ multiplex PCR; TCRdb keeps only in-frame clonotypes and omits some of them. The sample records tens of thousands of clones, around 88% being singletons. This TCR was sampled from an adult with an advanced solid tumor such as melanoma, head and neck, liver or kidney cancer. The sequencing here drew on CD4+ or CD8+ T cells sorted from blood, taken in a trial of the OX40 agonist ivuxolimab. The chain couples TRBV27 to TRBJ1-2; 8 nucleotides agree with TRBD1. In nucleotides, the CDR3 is TGTGCCAGCAGTTTAACAGGGGGGACTGGGGGCTACACCTTC. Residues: CASSLTGGTGGYTF.